The source of this T cell receptor (beta chain) is a study of T-cell reconstitution after alpha-beta-depleted transplantation in children. The study's findings and limits: Surviving thymic progenitors and recipient T cells were the source of high TCRbeta diversity at day 60 in some patients. Most T-cell counts and diversity one year after the transplant came from T cells that were newly produced.

To note about this clonotype: Its antigen is undetermined.

Unique molecular identifiers were used in preparing the TCRbeta library. From the PCR reads, TCRdb called clonotypes with MiXCR, one entry per CDR3 protein. The repertoire includes 500,000 to 650,000 distinct CDR3 sequences, more than 9.5% of them detected once, and approximately 15% sits in the top ten. V was trimmed by 7 bases and J by 3 bases, leaving 11 bases between them. The CDR3 is made up of 12 amino acids. Germline V CDR1 and CDR2: SQVTM, ANQGSEA. The clonotype was recovered from a female patient between 2 and 15 years old who had a stem cell transplant for aplastic anemia, so the T cells may come from the graft donor. The sequenced sample was PBMCs, mostly from graft donor cells, obtained 180 days after TCRalphabeta/CD19-depleted stem cell transplant. This rearrangement joins TRBV29-1 to TRBJ2-3; D gene ambiguous. The CDR3 loop reads CSEKDGTDTQYF. The CDR3 DNA reads as TGCAGCGAGAAGGACGGTACAGATACGCAGTATTTT.